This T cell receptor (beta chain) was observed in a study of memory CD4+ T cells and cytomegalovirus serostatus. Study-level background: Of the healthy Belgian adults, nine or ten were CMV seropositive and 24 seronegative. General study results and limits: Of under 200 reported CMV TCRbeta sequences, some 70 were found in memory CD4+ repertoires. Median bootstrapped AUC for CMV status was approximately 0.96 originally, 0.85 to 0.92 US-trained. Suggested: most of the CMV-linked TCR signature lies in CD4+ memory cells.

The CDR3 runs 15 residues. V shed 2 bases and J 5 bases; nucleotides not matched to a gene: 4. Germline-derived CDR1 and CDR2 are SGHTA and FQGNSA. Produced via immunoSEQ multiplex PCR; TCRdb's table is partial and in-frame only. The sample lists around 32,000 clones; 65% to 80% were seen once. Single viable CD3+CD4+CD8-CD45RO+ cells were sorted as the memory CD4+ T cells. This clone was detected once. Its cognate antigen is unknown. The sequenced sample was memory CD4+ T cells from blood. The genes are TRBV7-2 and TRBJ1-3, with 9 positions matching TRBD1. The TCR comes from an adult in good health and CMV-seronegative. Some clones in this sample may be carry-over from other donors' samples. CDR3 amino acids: CASSLRGTGRNTIYF. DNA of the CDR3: TGTGCCAGCAGCTTAAGAGGGACAGGGAGAAACACCATATATTTT. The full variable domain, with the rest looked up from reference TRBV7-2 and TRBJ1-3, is GAGVSQSPSNKVTEKGKDVELRCDPISGHTALYWYRQSLGQGLEFLIYFQGNSAPDKSGLPSDRFSAERTGGSVSTLTIQRTQQEDSAVYLCASSLRGTGRNTIYFGEGSWLTVV.